Below are 10 T cell receptor beta chains sequenced from a single sample in a study of T-cell memory formation after mild COVID-19 (dated by TCRdb to the early 2020s). The receptor library was made with 5' RACE. Sequencing relied on an Illumina NovaSeq 6000. TCRdb cleaned the public reads at Q25 with fastp, built clones with MiXCR and kept in-frame beta chains. Rows merge per CDR3 protein into single entries with the most common DNA and genes. In this sample the table shows hundreds of thousands of distinct CDR3 sequences, roughly a fifth of which occur a single time. The ten largest clones represent about 8.2% of the sample. The sequenced sample consisted of PBMCs or a T cell subset sorted from them (not recorded which). All receptors derive from an adult woman who had mild COVID-19 (a few samples of this study predate the infection). The sample titles of this study are shuffled in the database, so cell type and time point are left out; the donor was told from shared clones.

This clonotype came up a few times. The CDR3 region has the DNA TGTGCCTCGGCAGGGGGACTAGCGGGGTACAATGAGCAGTTCTTC. Its translation: CASAGGLAGYNEQFF. This chain links TRBV30 with TRBJ2-1; 13 bases align to TRBD2. Germline loops: CDR1 GTSNPN, CDR2 SVGIG (reference sequence). The V gene end was trimmed by 7 bases and the J gene end by 4 bases; junction bases not matched to a gene: 7. The CDR3 has 15 amino acids.

The J gene is TRBJ2-1, the V gene TRBV24-1, with D tentatively TRBD1 or TRBD2 (5 bases each). Germline CDR1 reads KGHDR; CDR2 reads SFDVKD. The ends were cut back, 1 base at V and 9 bases at J, with 9 bases in the middle. The CDR3 contains 13 residues. Here the CDR3 reads CATSDFKGTEQFF. CDR3 bases: TGTGCCACCAGTGATTTTAAGGGGACTGAGCAGTTCTTC.

In its sample, this clonotype was seen a few times. V and J are TRBV24-1 and TRBJ2-5; tentative D call: TRBD1 (6 bases). V shed 4 bases and J shed 1 base, with 18 bases lying between them. The CDR3 is 17 amino acids. Germline V gene sequence: CDR1 KGHDR, CDR2 SFDVKD. CDR3 region: CATSDYLTGPGQETQYF. The DNA of the CDR3 is TGTGCCACCAGTGACTACTTGACAGGCCCCGGCCAAGAGACCCAGTACTTC.

This clonotype was counted only a few times. The chain links TRBV15 to TRBJ2-1; possible D gene TRBD2, 6 bases. Germline V CDR1 and CDR2: LNHNV, YYDKDF (reference sequence). V was clipped by 5 bases and J by 5 bases, with 13 bases between them. The CDR3 spans 14 residues. The CDR3 DNA reads TGTGCCACCAGCTGGGGGACTGCGGACAATGAGCAGTTCTTC. This sequence encodes CATSWGTADNEQFF.

A few counts support this clonotype. The V and J genes are TRBV6-5 and TRBJ2-5; D gene uncertain. Germline CDR1 is MNHEY and CDR2 is SVGAGI. The CDR3 spans 14 residues. V was shortened by 4 bases and J by 1 base, with 10 bases between the two germline ends. CDR3 sequence (DNA): TGTGCCAGCAGTTCTAGGGTGGGCCAAGAGACCCAGTACTTC. Protein sequence: CASSSRVGQETQYF.

The chain combines TRBV6-1 with TRBJ1-2; D unresolved. The CDR3 sequence is 12 residues long. V shed 4 bases and J shed 2 bases, with 5 bases lying between them. Germline V gene lookup returns CDR1 MNHNS and CDR2 SASEGT. This CDR3 is CASSAENYGYTF. Here the CDR3 DNA reads TGTGCCAGCAGTGCGGAAAACTATGGCTACACCTTC.

The V call is TRBV5-6, the J call TRBJ1-1; D remains ambiguous. With 1 base removed from V and 11 bases from J, the gap between germline ends came to 12 bases. Germline V gives CDR1 SGHDT, CDR2 YYEEEE. The CDR3 has 12 amino acids. The CDR3 DNA reads as TGTGCCAGCAGCTTGTCGGCAGGCCCGGCTTTCTTT. Translating gives CASSLSAGPAFF.

This clonotype was detected only a few times. The V and J genes are TRBV2 and TRBJ2-7; possible D gene TRBD2, 6 bases. The CDR3 extends over 14 amino acids. Germline CDR1 SNHLY, CDR2 FYNNEI. V dropped 6 bases and J dropped 2 bases, with 14 bases sitting between them. The CDR3: CASRPTSRPYEQYF. The CDR3, as DNA: TGTGCCAGCAGACCCACTAGCCGTCCCTACGAGCAGTACTTC.

This clonotype has more than one count but fewer than ten. The chain employs TRBV30 and TRBJ1-2; 8 positions agree with TRBD1. This CDR3 has 14 amino acids. J lost 4 bases, V lost 5 bases, and 9 bases had no gene match. Looked up from germline, CDR1 is GTSNPN and CDR2 is SVGIG (reference sequence). The CDR3 loop is CAWDRQQGVYGYTF. CDR3 in DNA: TGTGCCTGGGACCGGCAACAGGGGGTCTATGGCTACACCTTC.

This clonotype has just a few counts. The V gene is TRBV12-3 or TRBV12-4, the J gene TRBJ1-5; a weak D match, TRBD1 (5 bases). Trimming removed 1 base from V and 7 bases from J, with 14 bases in between. This CDR3 has 15 amino acids. This CDR3 is CASSLGRRGLQPQHF. DNA for the CDR3: TGTGCCAGCAGTTTAGGCAGGAGGGGATTGCAGCCCCAGCATTTT.